The 25 T cell receptor beta chains given below trace back to one sample, sequenced in a study of blood T cell repertoires in COVID-19. Sequencing used immunoSEQ multiplex PCR; TCRdb keeps in-frame clones, though not all of them. The sample includes around 430,000 clones, 85% to 90% seen only once; the top ten take roughly a tenth. The sample was PBMCs or T cells enriched from blood (not recorded which). These TCRs come from a woman aged 45-65 years who had recovered from COVID-19.

The chain recombines TRBV18 with TRBJ2-3; TRBD1 is a possible D gene (5 bases). The V end was cut by 2 bases, the J end by 6 bases, with 24 bases between. This CDR3 is 18 amino acids long. Per the germline V gene, CDR1 is KGHSH and CDR2 is LQKENI. The CDR3 loop is CASSPRGDRVVRSDTQYF. The CDR3 DNA sequence: TGTGCCAGCTCACCAAGGGGTGATCGGGTAGTCCGTTCTGATACGCAGTATTTT.

This chain connects TRBV5-6 to TRBJ1-5; D gene ambiguous. The CDR3 is 15 residues long. The V end was cut by 1 base, the J end by 6 bases, with 14 bases between. The germline V gene encodes CDR1 SGHDT and CDR2 YYEEEE. The CDR3 region is CASSLKSGGSQPQHF. As DNA, the CDR3 is TGTGCCAGCAGCTTGAAAAGCGGAGGGAGTCAGCCCCAGCATTTT.

V gene TRBV29-1 combines with J gene TRBJ2-5, with 7 bases aligning to TRBD1. J lost 5 bases, V lost 6 bases, and 21 bases had no gene match. CDR1 SQVTM and CDR2 ANQGSEA come from the germline V gene. The length of the CDR3 is 17 residues. Written as DNA, the CDR3 is TGCAGCGTCCAGGGGGTGCGCTCAGGGTACCCTCCCGAGACCCAGTACTTC. Protein: CSVQGVRSGYPPETQYF.

The chain is built from TRBV6-5 and TRBJ2-5; 8 nucleotides agree with TRBD2. The CDR3 sequence is 14 residues long. V lost 8 bases and J lost 3; bases outside the gene matches: 8. The germline V gene has CDR1 MNHEY and CDR2 SVGAGI. The CDR3: CASRGGGAKETQYF. CDR3 DNA sequence: TGTGCCAGCCGGGGGGGCGGGGCCAAAGAGACCCAGTACTTC.

V is TRBV12-3 or TRBV12-4 and J is TRBJ1-1; D is unresolved. The V end lost 3 bases, the J end lost 8 bases, and 4 bases lay between the germline ends. The CDR3 covers 10 residues. The chain's CDR3 is CASSLREAFF. The CDR3 DNA reads TGTGCCAGCAGTTTGAGGGAAGCTTTCTTT.

This clone has only a few counts. The chain links TRBV4-1 to TRBJ2-7; TRBD1 agrees at 8 bases. The length of the CDR3 is 17 residues. The germline gives CDR1 MGHRA, CDR2 YSYEKL. V was pared by 1 base and J by 3 bases, with 11 bases of the junction left unmatched. This CDR3 is CASSQAQTGAGSYEQYF. CDR3 bases: TGCGCCAGCAGCCAAGCCCAGACAGGGGCCGGGAGCTACGAGCAGTACTTC.

The chain carries TRBV2 and TRBJ1-6; 7 nucleotides agree with TRBD1. This CDR3 is built from 14 residues. Trimming at V came to 5 bases and at J to 7 bases, leaving 5 bases not matched to a gene. Per the germline V gene, CDR1 is SNHLY and CDR2 is FYNNEI. For the CDR3, the DNA is TGTGCCAGCAGTTCAACAGGGGACAATTCACCCCTCCACTTT. Encoded protein: CASSSTGDNSPLHF.

J is TRBJ1-1 and V is TRBV11-2; TRBD1 agrees at 10 bases. The V and J ends lost 5 bases and 7 bases, in that order; junction bases with no gene match: 7. CDR1 and CDR2 from the germline V gene are SGHAT and FQNNGV. The CDR3 is 14 residues long. The CDR3 loop is CASSLTGGFLEAFF. The CDR3 nucleotides are TGTGCCAGCAGCCTGACAGGGGGCTTCCTTGAAGCTTTCTTT.

The gene calls are TRBV5-5 and TRBJ2-2, with D tentatively TRBD1 (6 bases). CDR3 length: 17 amino acids. Germline V lookup: CDR1 SGHKS, CDR2 YYEKEE (reference sequence). Trimming removed 2 bases from V and 5 bases from J, with 19 bases in between. The CDR3 sequence is CASSFVARAGETGELFF. CDR3 bases: TGTGCCAGCAGCTTCGTCGCGAGGGCAGGGGAAACCGGGGAGCTGTTTTTT.

The genes are TRBV6-2 or TRBV6-3 and TRBJ1-2; TRBD1 aligns across 8 bases. V lost 4 bases, J lost 4 bases, and 14 bases stayed unmatched. The germline CDR1 and CDR2 sequences are MNHEY and SVGEGT. There are 17 residues in the CDR3. The CDR3 reads CASSSRGQGPKGYGYTF. In nucleotides, the CDR3 is TGTGCCAGCAGTTCTAGAGGACAGGGCCCAAAGGGCTATGGCTACACCTTC.

V and J are TRBV28 and TRBJ2-3; D gene uncertain. CDR1 and CDR2 from the germline V gene are MDHEN and SYDVKM. This CDR3 spans 13 amino acids. Between the trimmed V and J ends, which lost 6 bases and 4 bases, there was a span of 11 bases. CDR3 nucleotide sequence: TGTGCCAGCAGCCTAGGATTGCCAGATACGCAGTATTTT. Amino acid sequence: CASSLGLPDTQYF.

The chain employs TRBV2 and TRBJ2-2; D gene uncertain. V was pared by 4 bases and J by 2 bases, with 11 bases between. The CDR3 extends over 15 amino acids. Germline values: CDR1 SNHLY, CDR2 FYNNEI. CDR3 residues: CASSVRHQNTGELFF. As DNA, the CDR3 is TGTGCCAGCAGTGTCAGACACCAAAACACCGGGGAGCTGTTTTTT. Supplemented by reference TRBV2 and TRBJ2-2, the full variable domain reads EPEVTQTPSHQVTQMGQEVILRCVPISNHLYFYWYRQILGQKVEFLVSFYNNEISEKSEIFDDQFSVERPDGSNFTLKIRSTKLEDSAMYFCASSVRHQNTGELFFGEGSRLTVL.

The rearrangement links TRBV6-5 to TRBJ2-1, with D tentatively TRBD1 (6 bases). The germline V gene encodes CDR1 MNHEY and CDR2 SVGAGI. Trimming took 4 bases from V and 7 from J, leaving 14 bases between them. CDR3 length equals 14 residues. The CDR3 protein is CASSSAGEWNEQFF. DNA of the CDR3: TGTGCCAGCAGTTCAGCAGGGGAATGGAATGAGCAGTTCTTC.

The chain employs TRBV5-8 and TRBJ1-1, with 11 bases identical to TRBD1. The CDR3 extends over 15 amino acids. Germline CDR1 SGHTS, CDR2 YDEGEE. J was trimmed by 4 bases and V by 0 bases; bases with no gene match: 2. Here the CDR3 DNA reads TGTGCCAGCAGCTTGGGGGACAGGGGGAGCACTGAAGCTTTCTTT. Its translation is CASSLGDRGSTEAFF.

The gene calls are TRBV7-9 and TRBJ1-5; D uncertain. The germline CDR1 and CDR2 sequences are SEHNR and FQNEAQ (reference sequence). This CDR3 spans 15 amino acids. V was clipped by 1 base and J by 0 bases, with 7 bases between them. CDR3 DNA: TGTGCCAGCAGCTTAGGGCCATATAGCAATCAGCCCCAGCATTTT. Residues: CASSLGPYSNQPQHF.

The rearrangement links TRBV2 to TRBJ1-1; 8 nucleotides align to TRBD1. Germline values: CDR1 SNHLY, CDR2 FYNNEI. The V and J ends lost 8 bases and 4 bases, in that order; junction bases with no gene match: 9. This CDR3 is built from 14 residues. CDR3 in amino acids: CASGLDRGSTEAFF. As DNA, the CDR3 is TGTGCCAGCGGATTAGACAGGGGTTCCACTGAAGCTTTCTTT.

The rearrangement uses TRBV7-2 and TRBJ1-5; TRBD1 might be the D (5 bases). The CDR3 spans 15 residues. Trimming left V 2 bases short and J 1 base short, with 9 bases between. Per germline, CDR1 SGHTA and CDR2 FQGNSA. The CDR3 DNA reads as TGTGCCAGCAGCTTAAGCGGGACGAGCAATCAGCCCCAGCATTTT. Residues: CASSLSGTSNQPQHF. Full variable domain (outside the CDR3, taken from reference TRBV7-2 and TRBJ1-5): GAGVSQSPSNKVTEKGKDVELRCDPISGHTALYWYRQSLGQGLEFLIYFQGNSAPDKSGLPSDRFSAERTGGSVSTLTIQRTQQEDSAVYLCASSLSGTSNQPQHFGDGTRLSIL.

This clone was counted once. The gene calls are TRBV6-4 and TRBJ1-3, with 9 nucleotides matching TRBD1. This CDR3 is 16 amino acids long. Germline lookup yields CDR1 MRHNA and CDR2 SNTAGT. Losses at the gene ends were 9 bases for V and 3 bases for J; bases not matched to a gene: 12. The CDR3 DNA sequence: TGTGCCAGACCGCTTACCCCGGACAGGGGTGGAAACACCATATATTTT. This codes for CARPLTPDRGGNTIYF.

V gene TRBV20-1 combines with J gene TRBJ1-2, with D unresolved. Deletions cut 3 bases from V and 0 bases from J, with 8 bases between. The CDR3 has 13 amino acids. Germline-derived CDR1 and CDR2 are DFQATT and SNEGSKA (reference sequence). CDR3 protein: CSASSPANYGYTF. The CDR3 DNA reads TGCAGTGCTAGTTCCCCAGCTAACTATGGCTACACCTTC.

As regards this clone: A read error may account for a junction end that differs from germline. CDR3 loop: CASREDGHSGYEQYF. The CDR3 nucleotides read TGTGCCAGCAGGGAAGACGGACATTCTGGCTACGAGCAGTACTTC. V is TRBV6-1 and J is TRBJ2-7; D may be TRBD1 (5 bases). This CDR3 has 15 residues. The V gene's germline CDR1 is MNHNS and CDR2 SASEGT.

This chain joins TRBV6-2 or TRBV6-3 and TRBJ1-1; 10 bases are shared with TRBD1. The CDR3 runs 16 residues. CDR1 is MNHEY and CDR2 is SVGEGT in the germline V gene. The J segment lost 5 bases and the V segment lost 6 bases, leaving 12 bases of the junction unmatched. The CDR3 bases are TGTGCCAGCAGCCCTCGACAGGGGGCGACGGGAACTGAAGCTTTCTTT. This sequence encodes CASSPRQGATGTEAFF.

This rearrangement joins TRBV11-2 to TRBJ1-1; TRBD1 is a possible D gene (6 bases). Germline assignment: CDR1 SGHAT and CDR2 FQNNGV. V lost 4 bases to trimming and J lost 6 bases, with 18 bases between them. The CDR3 is 15 residues long. The CDR3 loop is CASSSSPGVIAEAFF. The DNA for the CDR3 is TGTGCCAGCAGCTCTTCTCCAGGGGTGATCGCTGAAGCTTTCTTT. The entire variable domain, with the rest obtained from reference TRBV11-2 and TRBJ1-1, is as follows: EAGVAQSPRYKIIEKRQSVAFWCNPISGHATLYWYQQILGQGPKLLIQFQNNGVVDDSQLPKDRFSAERLKGVDSTLKIQPAKLEDSAVYLCASSSSPGVIAEAFFGQGTRLTVV.

This clone was seen only a few times. The rearrangement joins TRBV18 to TRBJ1-6; the match to TRBD1 covers 7 bases. The ends lost 4 bases at V and 8 bases at J; junction bases unmatched: 8. CDR3 size: 15 residues. The germline gives CDR1 KGHSH, CDR2 LQKENI. The CDR3 DNA is TGTGCCAGCTCACAATTTACAGGGGCTGATTCACCCCTCCACTTT. This encodes CASSQFTGADSPLHF.

The chain employs TRBV28 and TRBJ1-2; a weak D match, TRBD1 (5 bases). Germline V gives CDR1 MDHEN, CDR2 SYDVKM. The germline V and J ends were trimmed by 7 bases and 8 bases, with 17 bases remaining between them. There are 13 residues in the CDR3. CDR3 in amino acids: CASTVGGRWGYTF. Here the CDR3 DNA reads TGTGCCAGCACCGTCGGGGGAAGATGGGGCTACACCTTC.

The rearrangement links TRBV12-3 or TRBV12-4 to TRBJ2-1; no clear D gene. The CDR3 is 13 residues long. V shed 1 base and J shed 4 bases, with 5 bases lying between them. CDR3 in amino acids: CASSLDRYNEQFF. The CDR3 DNA reads TGTGCCAGCAGTTTAGATAGATACAATGAGCAGTTCTTC.